This TCR beta chain was identified during a study of beta chain features in type 1 diabetes (dated 2018 in TCRdb). Looking at the study overall: Patients and healthy donors did not differ in mean age, gender distribution, total cell number or subset yield. Regulatory and stem cell-like memory subsets were obtained from only 8 patients and about 8 healthy donors, while naive and central memory subsets were obtained from all 30 or so donors. In the study, recently diagnosed type 1 diabetes patients and matched healthy donors were compared on the TCRB repertoires of their sorted circulating CD4+ T cell subsets. A total of some 100,000,000 sorted cells were examined across all samples, and a strong correlation was observed between cell number per subset and RNA yield. What the work shows at the level of the full study, not this receptor alone: Because cDNA was sequenced instead of genomic DNA, highly expressing activated cells could be over-represented, though the groups showed no difference in activation or CD3 levels. Because the HLA sub-analyses included only small numbers of individuals, any influence of HLA type on TCRB rearrangement was left unresolved. PCR may preferentially amplify shorter templates, but because patient and control samples were amplified and corrected together, any resulting skew would affect both groups equally. Fewer insertions and more nucleotide deletions at VDJ recombination sites were observed in patients with type 1 diabetes, implying thymic rearrangement abnormalities. Naive, central memory and regulatory TCRB repertoires appeared to be more similar among patients than among healthy donors. Type 1 diabetes patients showed a moderate but significant shortening of TCRB CDR3 length in all four CD4+ subsets.

From each donor, a single peripheral blood sample of about 110 mL on average was drawn into heparinised tubes. Using a panel that included CD45RO, CCR7, CD25, CD127, CD95 and CD27, naive, central memory, regulatory and stem cell-like memory CD4+ T cells were sorted on a BD FACSAria II. Purity was above 95% for every sorted population. PBMCs were separated immediately by Lymphoprep density gradient centrifugation and were stained directly, without being cultured. Samples were stained and sorted in pairs, with one healthy donor and one patient per experiment, so that batch effects were minimized. CDR1 MNHEY and CDR2 SVGAGI were looked up in the germline V gene. V is cut back by 4 bases and J by 0 bases, with 2 bases in the junction unmatched. From the cysteine up to the phenylalanine, the CDR3 has a length of 14 residues. Just CDR3 DNA is preserved here, 42 bases in frame from base 1. For this clone: Its antigen specificity is not known. Base quality data are lacking; no much larger clone is found one base away.

The entire amount of isolated RNA was reverse transcribed using the High Capacity cDNA Reverse Transcription Kit, so the sequenced TCRB transcripts were expressed ones. Naive, central memory and regulatory T cell samples underwent deep immunoSEQ sequencing, averaging about 3.57 million total reads per sample. Sorted cells were lysed in RLT buffer, and RNA was extracted using DNase-treated RNeasy Micro or Mini kits according to cell number. To prevent cross-contamination, every cell subset was processed on its own, while patient and healthy donor samples were processed together. TCRB sequences were amplified from cDNA with the immunoSEQ multiplex PCR, producing 87-bp fragments spanning the CDR3 region. The amplicons were sequenced using the Illumina HiSeq platform. In the authors' own workflow: PCR bias was corrected computationally using synthetic template baselines, and reads within Hamming distance 2 were collapsed, with unmergeable singletons discarded. Reads were aligned against IMGT so that V, D and J genes, CDR3 length and insertions or deletions at six rearrangement sites could be assigned. Within each subset, clonotype counts were normalized to sorted cell number, after which true diversity and Gini coefficients were computed with the tcR R package. The overlap coefficient, calculated on TCRB nucleotide sequences, was used to measure repertoire sharing. Out-of-frame TCRB sequences from naive cells were analyzed as a proxy for the pre-selection repertoire. TCRdb provides this immuneACCESS table in a form limited to in-frame rearrangements. Some clones are lacking; in checked studies, under half of them reflect an unresolved V gene, and why the rest are absent is not known. V, J and clone size reflect that table, while D and trimming were determined from the DNA. The sample table records under 350,000 clones; around an eighth of these occur just once. 0.015% to 0.02% of the sample goes to the ten largest clones.

This sequence was found in a man aged 25-45 years with type 1 diabetes. Rearrangement joined TRBV6-5 to TRBJ1-2; 7 nucleotides in the junction match TRBD1. Specimen: naive CD4+ T cells from blood. The sample's cell subset or site label, in plain terms: true naive CD4+ T cells. The CDR3 corresponds to CASSLGQANYGYTF. The sequenced DNA: TGTGCCAGCAGTTTAGGACAGGCTAACTATGGCTACACCTTC.